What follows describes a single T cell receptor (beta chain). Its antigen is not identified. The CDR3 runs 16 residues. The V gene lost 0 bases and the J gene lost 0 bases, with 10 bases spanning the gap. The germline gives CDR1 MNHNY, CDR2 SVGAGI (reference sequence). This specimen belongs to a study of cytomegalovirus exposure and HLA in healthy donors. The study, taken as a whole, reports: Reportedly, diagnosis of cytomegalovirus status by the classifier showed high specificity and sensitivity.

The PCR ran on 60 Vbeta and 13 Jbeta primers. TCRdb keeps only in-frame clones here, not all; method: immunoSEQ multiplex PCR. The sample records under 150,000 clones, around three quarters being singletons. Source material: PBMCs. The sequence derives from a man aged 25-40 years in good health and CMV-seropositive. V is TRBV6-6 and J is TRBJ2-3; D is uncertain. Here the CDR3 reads CASSYSILTSTDTQYF. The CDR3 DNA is TGTGCCAGCAGTTACTCAATACTTACTAGCACAGATACGCAGTATTTT.